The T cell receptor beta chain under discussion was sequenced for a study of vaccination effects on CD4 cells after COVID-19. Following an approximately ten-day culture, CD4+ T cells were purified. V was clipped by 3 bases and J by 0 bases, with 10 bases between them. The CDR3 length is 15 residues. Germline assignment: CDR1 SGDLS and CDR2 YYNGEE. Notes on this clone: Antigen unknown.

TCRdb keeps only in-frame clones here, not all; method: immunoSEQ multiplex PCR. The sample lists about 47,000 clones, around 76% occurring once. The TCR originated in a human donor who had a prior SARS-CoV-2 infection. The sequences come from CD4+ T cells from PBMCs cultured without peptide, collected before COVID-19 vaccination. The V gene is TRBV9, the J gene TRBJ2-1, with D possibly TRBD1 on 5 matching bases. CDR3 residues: CASSADSYSYNEQFF. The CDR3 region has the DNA TGTGCCAGCAGCGCCGACAGTTACTCCTACAATGAGCAGTTCTTC.